A single sample is the source of the 9 T cell receptor beta chains below, sequenced in a study of blood T cell repertoires in COVID-19. Libraries were prepared by immunoSEQ multiplex PCR; TCRdb keeps only in-frame clonotypes and omits some of them. This table has 130,000 to 150,000 clones, roughly 83% appearing once. The sample taken for sequencing was PBMCs or T cells enriched from blood (not recorded which). The receptors here all came from a man between 45 and 60 years old who had recovered from COVID-19.

The chain is built from TRBV28 and TRBJ1-1, with 10 bases identical to TRBD1. The CDR3 covers 15 residues. V lost 6 bases to trimming and J lost 5 bases; unmatched junction nucleotides: 9. CDR1 MDHEN and CDR2 SYDVKM come from the germline V gene. This CDR3 reads CASRADRGRWTEAFF. The DNA for the CDR3 is TGTGCCAGCAGGGCTGACAGGGGGCGATGGACTGAAGCTTTCTTT.

The V call is TRBV7-3, the J call TRBJ1-1; D is uncertain. Per germline, CDR1 SGHTA and CDR2 FQGTGA. V was pared by 1 base and J by 1 base, with 7 bases between. CDR3 length: 14 residues. The CDR3 DNA is TGTGCCAGCAGCTTAAATGGGCAGAACACTGAAGCTTTCTTT. It translates to CASSLNGQNTEAFF.

The chain is built from TRBV14 and TRBJ2-7, with 9 bases matching TRBD1. V shed 3 bases and J 1 base; nucleotides not matched to a gene: 4. The CDR3 sequence is 15 residues long. Per germline, CDR1 SGHDN and CDR2 FVKESK. The CDR3 here is CASSQSGQGSYEQYF. Here the CDR3 DNA reads TGTGCCAGCAGCCAGTCGGGACAGGGATCCTACGAGCAGTACTTC.

The rearrangement uses TRBV19 and TRBJ1-3; tentatively, D is TRBD1 (5 bases). The CDR3 extends over 16 amino acids. Germline V gene sequence: CDR1 LNHDA, CDR2 SQIVND (reference sequence). Trimming pared 4 bases from V and 0 bases from J, leaving 13 bases between. CDR3: CASSTGHPSSGNTIYF. For the CDR3, the DNA is TGTGCCAGTAGTACTGGACACCCGAGCTCTGGAAACACCATATATTTT.

This chain links TRBV6-5 with TRBJ1-1; TRBD1 matches at 11 bases. Per the germline V gene, CDR1 is MNHEY and CDR2 is SVGAGI. The ends lost 2 bases at V and 3 bases at J; junction bases unmatched: 5. The CDR3 extends over 16 amino acids. The CDR3 region is CASSYDEGQGDTEAFF. The CDR3 bases are TGTGCCAGCAGTTACGACGAGGGACAGGGGGACACTGAAGCTTTCTTT.

CDR3 loop: CASSSAGTVQETQYF. In DNA, the CDR3 is TGTGCCAGCAGTTCCGCCGGGACAGTACAAGAGACCCAGTACTTC. The chain carries TRBV28 and TRBJ2-5, with 7 positions matching TRBD1. V trimming: 4 bases; J trimming: 2 bases; junction bases outside the gene matches: 7. Looked up from germline, CDR1 is MDHEN and CDR2 is SYDVKM. This CDR3 is built from 15 residues.

The chain has TRBV19 and TRBJ1-1, with a possible D match to TRBD1 (6 bases). Trimming shortened V by 7 bases and J by 0 bases, and 12 bases separated the two germline ends. Germline V gene lookup returns CDR1 LNHDA and CDR2 SQIVND (reference sequence). The CDR3 runs to 14 residues. CDR3 region: CASKYGGMNTEAFF. As DNA, the CDR3 is TGTGCCAGTAAGTATGGGGGCATGAACACTGAAGCTTTCTTT.

This clone was recorded a few times. V and J are TRBV2 and TRBJ2-2; D unclear. Germline loops: CDR1 SNHLY, CDR2 FYNNEI. Trimming left V 4 bases short and J 9 bases short, with 3 bases between. CDR3 length: 10 amino acids. Written as DNA, the CDR3 is TGTGCCAGCAGTGTCAGGGAGCTGTTTTTT. Its protein is CASSVRELFF.

The genes are TRBV4-2 and TRBJ1-6; D gene unclear. The CDR3 has 16 residues. Germline lookup yields CDR1 LGHNA and CDR2 YNFKEQ. With 0 bases removed from V and 2 bases from J, the gap between germline ends came to 8 bases. The CDR3 sequence is CASSQEWRAYNSPLHF. Here the CDR3 DNA reads TGTGCCAGCAGCCAAGAATGGCGGGCCTATAATTCACCCCTCCACTTT.